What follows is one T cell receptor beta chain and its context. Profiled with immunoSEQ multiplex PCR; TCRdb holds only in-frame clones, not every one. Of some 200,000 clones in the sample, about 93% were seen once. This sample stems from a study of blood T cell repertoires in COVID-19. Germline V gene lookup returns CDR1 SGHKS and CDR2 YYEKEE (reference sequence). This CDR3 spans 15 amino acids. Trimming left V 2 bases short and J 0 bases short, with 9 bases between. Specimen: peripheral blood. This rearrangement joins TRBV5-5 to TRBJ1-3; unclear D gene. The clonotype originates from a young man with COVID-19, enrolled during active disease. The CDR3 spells CASSFIPSSGNTIYF. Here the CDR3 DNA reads TGTGCCAGCAGCTTTATTCCGTCCTCTGGAAACACCATATATTTT.